The 31 T cell receptor beta chains reported below all come from one sample, sequenced in a study of blood T cell repertoires in COVID-19 (TCRdb year 2020). The library was built by means of the immunoSEQ multiplex PCR assay. TCRdb carries this immuneACCESS record with in-frame sequences only. Its versions omit some clonotypes, under half of them owing to an unresolved V gene in the studies checked, with the rest unexplained. The sample contains 250,000 to 300,000 clones, about nine tenths of them found a single time. The ten largest clones take up 2% to 2.5% of the sample. The sequenced sample consisted of peripheral blood. These receptors were taken from a middle-aged man with acute or convalescent COVID-19.

This chain joins TRBV11-2 and TRBJ2-2, with a possible D match to TRBD2 (5 bases). The CDR3 spans 17 residues. Trimming stripped 1 base from V and 0 bases from J, with 12 bases between. Germline V gene lookup returns CDR1 SGHAT and CDR2 FQNNGV. CDR3 residues: CASSLVLAQANTGELFF. The CDR3 DNA reads TGTGCCAGCAGCTTAGTCTTAGCGCAGGCGAACACCGGGGAGCTGTTTTTT.

The table lists this clone with a count of one. V is TRBV2 and J is TRBJ2-3; 12 nucleotides line up with TRBD1. Unmatched junction bases numbered 7, after V lost 7 bases and J lost 2 bases. Germline values: CDR1 SNHLY, CDR2 FYNNEI. CDR3 length equals 16 residues. The DNA of the CDR3 is TGTGCCAGCAAAGGGGACAGGGGGCGGCTCACAGATACGCAGTATTTT. Encoded protein: CASKGDRGRLTDTQYF.

The chain combines TRBV5-1 with TRBJ2-1; tentative D call: TRBD2 (5 bases). Per germline, CDR1 SGHRS and CDR2 YFSETQ. The CDR3 covers 16 residues. The germline V and J ends were trimmed by 4 bases and 9 bases, with 23 bases remaining between them. The CDR3 nucleotides are TGCGCCAGCAGCGGACCCCCGGGAACCACCAGAGGTGAGCAGTTCTTC. Amino acids: CASSGPPGTTRGEQFF.

The genes are TRBV5-1 and TRBJ1-1, with a weak D call TRBD1 (6 bases). This CDR3 comprises 15 residues. The V and J ends lost 1 base and 3 bases respectively, with 13 bases between them. CDR1 and CDR2 from the germline V gene are SGHRS and YFSETQ. Here the CDR3 reads CASSLSGAEDTEAFF. In DNA form, the CDR3 reads TGCGCCAGCAGCTTGTCAGGGGCTGAGGACACTGAAGCTTTCTTT. The complete variable domain, with remaining parts taken from reference TRBV5-1 and TRBJ1-1, reads KAGVTQTPRYLIKTRGQQVTLSCSPISGHRSVSWYQQTPGQGLQFLFEYFSETQRNKGNFPGRFSGRQFSNSRSEMNVSTLELGDSALYLCASSLSGAEDTEAFFGQGTRLTVV.

This chain joins TRBV12-5 and TRBJ1-2; TRBD1 is a possible D gene (6 bases). This CDR3 spans 15 amino acids. Trimming pared 6 bases from V and 1 base from J, leaving 15 bases between. Per the germline V gene, CDR1 is LGHNT and CDR2 is FRNRAP. For the CDR3, the DNA is TGTGCTAGTGGCCCGACAGGAAGTCGTAACTATGGCTACACCTTC. Translating it yields CASGPTGSRNYGYTF.

CDR3 sequence (DNA): TGTGCCAGTAGTATCTGGGGGACAGGGAGCGGCAATCAGCCCCAGCATTTT. Amino acids: CASSIWGTGSGNQPQHF. The chain links TRBV19 to TRBJ1-5; 9 bases map to TRBD1. Trimming cost V 3 bases and J 2 bases; bases outside gene matches: 8. This CDR3 has 17 amino acids. CDR1 is LNHDA and CDR2 is SQIVND in the germline V gene (reference sequence).

The gene calls are TRBV15 and TRBJ2-2; D might be TRBD1 (5 bases). Germline V gene data show CDR1 as LNHNV and CDR2 as YYDKDF (reference sequence). V lost 2 bases to trimming and J lost 6 bases, with 19 bases between them. The CDR3 extends over 17 amino acids. CDR3 sequence (DNA): TGTGCCACCAGCAGACGCCCCCCAGGGAACAGCGCCGGGGAGCTGTTTTTT. Translation: CATSRRPPGNSAGELFF.

The chain is built from TRBV2 and TRBJ1-5, with unresolved D. Germline V lookup: CDR1 SNHLY, CDR2 FYNNEI. This CDR3 is 15 amino acids long. V was shortened by 6 bases and J by 2 bases, with 14 bases between the two germline ends. This CDR3 is CASRATGGGNQPQHF. DNA of the CDR3: TGTGCCAGCAGAGCCACCGGTGGTGGCAATCAGCCCCAGCATTTT.

The chain links TRBV12-3 or TRBV12-4 to TRBJ1-2; no definite D call. The V end lost 3 bases, the J end lost 6 bases, and 11 bases lay between the germline ends. This CDR3 spans 13 amino acids. The chain's CDR3 is CASSLSGLDGYTF. CDR3 nucleotides: TGTGCCAGCAGTTTGTCGGGGTTGGATGGCTACACCTTC.

This clone was found once. The chain carries TRBV3-1 (or the pseudogene TRBV3-2) and TRBJ1-6; D is undetermined. V was cut by 4 bases and J by 1 base, with 11 bases left in between. The CDR3 runs 16 residues. Looked up from germline, CDR1 is LGHDT and CDR2 is YNNKEL (reference sequence). The chain's CDR3 is CASSPTGFSYNSPLHF. Here the CDR3 DNA reads TGTGCCAGCAGCCCAACCGGGTTTTCCTATAATTCACCCCTCCACTTT.

CDR3 loop: CASSLGPGTIYEQYF. The DNA for the CDR3 is TGTGCCAGCAGCTTAGGCCCGGGTACCATATACGAGCAGTACTTC. The chain couples TRBV11-2 to TRBJ2-7; no firm D call. Trimming took off 1 base at V and 4 bases at J, with 14 bases between the two ends. CDR1 is SGHAT, CDR2 FQNNGV, per germline. This CDR3 has 15 amino acids.

In nucleotides, the CDR3 is TGTGCCAGCAGCTTAGATTTTAGCGGGGGCTTATTTGGGGGTGAGCAGTTCTTC. It specifies CASSLDFSGGLFGGEQFF. The chain recombines TRBV7-2 with TRBJ2-1; TRBD2 matches 9 bases. V lost 1 base, J lost 9 bases, and 16 bases stayed unmatched. CDR3 length equals 18 residues. The germline CDR1 and CDR2 sequences are SGHTA and FQGNSA.

The chain links TRBV7-9 to TRBJ1-2; no clear D gene. Germline V gene lookup returns CDR1 SEHNR and CDR2 FQNEAQ (reference sequence). V was clipped by 0 bases and J by 2 bases, with 7 bases between them. The CDR3 covers 14 residues. CDR3 sequence reads: CASSLAAQNYGYTF. The CDR3 coding sequence is TGTGCCAGCAGCTTAGCGGCACAGAACTATGGCTACACCTTC.

This chain uses TRBV11-2 with TRBJ2-1; a possible D gene is TRBD2 (6 bases). V lost 3 bases to trimming and J lost 7 bases, with 16 bases between them. This CDR3 is 15 amino acids long. Germline V CDR1 and CDR2: SGHAT, FQNNGV. Here the CDR3 DNA reads TGTGCCAGCAGCTTGAGACTCGACGGAGGGAATGAGCAGTTCTTC. Its translation: CASSLRLDGGNEQFF.

This clone was seen more than once but under ten times. The genes are TRBV5-1 and TRBJ1-6; D might be TRBD1 (6 bases). The V gene lost 0 bases and the J gene lost 9 bases, with 13 bases spanning the gap. There are 15 residues in the CDR3. Germline V gene sequence: CDR1 SGHRS, CDR2 YFSETQ. This chain's CDR3 is CASSLGSGVGSPLHF. The CDR3 coding sequence is TGCGCCAGCAGCTTGGGATCAGGGGTGGGTTCACCCCTCCACTTT.

This clone occurred a few times. The chain recombines TRBV6-6 with TRBJ2-4; 7 nucleotides match TRBD1. Germline V gene sequence: CDR1 MNHNY, CDR2 SVGAGI (reference sequence). This CDR3 comprises 15 residues. V was pared by 1 base and J by 5 bases, with 5 bases of the junction left unmatched. The CDR3 coding sequence is TGTGCCAGCAGTTACTTGACAGGGATTGAAAACATTCAGTACTTC. This codes for CASSYLTGIENIQYF.

The chain couples TRBV10-3 to TRBJ1-1; D is ambiguous. Germline V CDR1 and CDR2: ENHRY, SYGVKD. Trimming shortened V by 3 bases and J by 1 base, and 9 bases separated the two germline ends. There are 14 residues in the CDR3. CDR3 loop: CAISEAETNTEAFF. The CDR3 nucleotides read TGTGCCATCAGTGAAGCGGAAACGAACACTGAAGCTTTCTTT.

This clone was counted once. This chain uses TRBV18 with TRBJ2-7; 8 bases line up with TRBD2. CDR3 length: 16 amino acids. After removal of 3 bases from V and 1 base from J, the junction contained 8 bases not matched to a gene. The germline V gene encodes CDR1 KGHSH and CDR2 LQKENI. CDR3 bases: TGTGCCAGCTCACCTACTAGCGGCGAATCATCCTACGAGCAGTACTTC. Translation gives CASSPTSGESSYEQYF.

This sequence joins TRBV5-1 and TRBJ1-4; TRBD1 agrees at 8 bases. J gave up 7 bases and V 4 bases, and 12 bases lay outside the gene matches. The CDR3 is made up of 16 amino acids. Germline values: CDR1 SGHRS, CDR2 YFSETQ. The CDR3 region is CASSPGTGGRGEKLFF. The CDR3 region has the DNA TGCGCCAGCAGCCCAGGGACAGGCGGGCGTGGTGAAAAACTGTTTTTT.

The V and J genes are TRBV6-1 and TRBJ1-3; no clear D gene. V gave up 3 bases and J gave up 0 bases, with 9 bases separating them. The CDR3 length is 15 residues. The germline V gene has CDR1 MNHNS and CDR2 SASEGT. The CDR3 nucleotides read TGTGCCAGCAGTGACACATTCCCCTCTGGAAACACCATATATTTT. It encodes CASSDTFPSGNTIYF.

This sequence joins TRBV18 and TRBJ1-1, with D possibly TRBD1 on 5 matching bases. CDR3 length equals 13 residues. Per germline, CDR1 KGHSH and CDR2 LQKENI. Trimming shortened V by 3 bases and J by 7 bases, and 12 bases separated the two germline ends. For the CDR3, the DNA is TGTGCCAGCTCACCGGGGGGAAGTGGTGAAGCTTTCTTT. It codes for CASSPGGSGEAFF.

The chain links TRBV15 to TRBJ1-5; TRBD1 might be the D (6 bases). The CDR3 is made up of 15 amino acids. Germline values: CDR1 LNHNV, CDR2 YYDKDF (reference sequence). V dropped 5 bases and J dropped 6 bases, with 17 bases sitting between them. This CDR3 reads CATSRRGRGVQPQHF. In DNA, the CDR3 is TGTGCCACCAGCCGCCGGGGGCGGGGGGTTCAGCCCCAGCATTTT.

This sequence joins TRBV2 and TRBJ1-2; TRBD1 agrees at 8 bases. The CDR3 runs 14 residues. The trim removed 7 bases at V and 4 bases at J, leaving 8 bases unmatched. CDR1 SNHLY and CDR2 FYNNEI come from the germline V gene. The CDR3 nucleotides are TGTGCCAGCATCGGACAGGGAGCGGTCTATGGCTACACCTTC. It specifies CASIGQGAVYGYTF. The complete variable domain, with remaining parts taken from reference TRBV2 and TRBJ1-2, reads EPEVTQTPSHQVTQMGQEVILRCVPISNHLYFYWYRQILGQKVEFLVSFYNNEISEKSEIFDDQFSVERPDGSNFTLKIRSTKLEDSAMYFCASIGQGAVYGYTFGSGTRLTVV.

This clone is a singleton in its sample. The V and J genes are TRBV19 and TRBJ1-2; the match to TRBD1 covers 7 bases. Germline V gene sequence: CDR1 LNHDA, CDR2 SQIVND (reference sequence). V was pared by 1 base and J by 5 bases, with 1 base of the junction left unmatched. This CDR3 has 13 amino acids. For the CDR3, the DNA is TGTGCCAGTAGTATAGCAGGGGGGTATGGCTACACCTTC. It codes for CASSIAGGYGYTF.

The chain recombines TRBV19 with TRBJ1-1; weak D call: TRBD1 (5 bases). The CDR3 has 14 amino acids. Germline values: CDR1 LNHDA, CDR2 SQIVND (reference sequence). V dropped 8 bases and J dropped 4 bases, with 17 bases sitting between them. The CDR3 coding sequence is TGTGCCAGTGCCCAAGGGGCCTTGGGCACTGAAGCTTTCTTT. Protein sequence: CASAQGALGTEAFF.

This clone turned up a few times. The rearrangement links TRBV6-4 to TRBJ1-2; the D gene is possibly TRBD1 (5 bases). Deletions cut 3 bases from V and 2 bases from J, with 13 bases between. Per the germline V gene, CDR1 is MRHNA and CDR2 is SNTAGT. This CDR3 region has 15 residues. CDR3 nucleotide sequence: TGTGCCAGCAGTGAAACTCCAGGGCTAAACTATGGCTACACCTTC. It encodes CASSETPGLNYGYTF.

This chain joins TRBV27 and TRBJ1-1; 10 positions match TRBD1. Germline loops: CDR1 MNHEY, CDR2 SMNVEV (reference sequence). The V segment lost 4 bases and the J segment 8 bases; nucleotides outside the gene matches: 7. The CDR3 has 14 amino acids. The CDR3 here is CASSSWGTGDEAFF. The CDR3 DNA sequence: TGTGCCAGCAGTTCCTGGGGGACAGGGGACGAAGCTTTCTTT.

This rearrangement joins TRBV13 to TRBJ1-4, with 10 bases matching TRBD1. The trim removed 5 bases at V and 7 bases at J, leaving 13 bases unmatched. The CDR3 extends over 17 amino acids. CDR1 is PRHDT, CDR2 FYEKMQ, per germline (reference sequence). The CDR3 coding sequence is TGTGCCAGCAGCCTCAATCCCCGGGACAGGGGTGGTGAAAAACTGTTTTTT. It specifies CASSLNPRDRGGEKLFF.

The V gene is TRBV6-5, the J gene TRBJ2-5; TRBD1 aligns across 8 bases. V shed 0 bases and J 2 bases; nucleotides not matched to a gene: 2. The germline V gene encodes CDR1 MNHEY and CDR2 SVGAGI. CDR3 size: 15 residues. The CDR3 coding sequence is TGTGCCAGCAGTTACTCGTACAGGGGGCAAGAGACCCAGTACTTC. This encodes CASSYSYRGQETQYF.

The V and J genes are TRBV5-8 and TRBJ2-5; 8 bases align to TRBD1. Germline V gene lookup returns CDR1 SGHTS and CDR2 YDEGEE. After removal of 5 bases from V and 5 bases from J, the junction contained 8 bases not matched to a gene. The CDR3 runs 14 residues. The CDR3 spells CASRDRAGGETQYF. The CDR3 nucleotides read TGTGCCAGCAGGGACAGGGCCGGTGGGGAGACCCAGTACTTC. The variable domain in full, completed from reference TRBV5-8 and TRBJ2-5, reads EAGVTQSPTHLIKTRGQQATLRCSPISGHTSVYWYQQALGLGLQFLLWYDEGEERNRGNFPPRFSGRQFPNYSSELNVNALELEDSALYLCASRDRAGGETQYFGPGTRLLVL.

In this sample, this clone turned up a few times. The chain combines TRBV6-5 with TRBJ2-2; 7 positions match TRBD1. Trimming cost V 5 bases and J 2 bases; bases outside gene matches: 5. Per the germline V gene, CDR1 is MNHEY and CDR2 is SVGAGI. CDR3 length equals 15 residues. CDR3 in DNA: TGTGCCAGCAGTCCCCGACAGGGTAACACCGGGGAGCTGTTTTTT. Encoded protein: CASSPRQGNTGELFF.